Reported below is one T cell receptor (beta chain). Its antigen is not known. One end of the junction is discordant with germline, which a read error may explain. These data belong to a study of PD-1 blockade in classical Hodgkin lymphoma. Study information: Patients were treated with nivolumab at 3 mg/kg, and this was given intravenously every 2 weeks.

TCRdb's copy holds only in-frame clones and misses some; the assay was immunoSEQ multiplex PCR. Of fewer than 95,000 clones in the sample, 75% to 85% were seen once. Study findings and constraints: Causes of the repertoire differences remain undefined, possibly disease activity or prior therapy. Those achieving complete response showed baseline diversity like newly diagnosed patients.

Time point noted: cycle 4 day 1 (C4D1), after more than five weeks of nivolumab. With no exception, relapse followed autologous stem cell transplantation in all patients, and brentuximab vedotin exposure varied. Best responses were complete response, partial response or progressive disease. The CDR3 sequence is 15 residues long. Germline-derived CDR1 and CDR2 are LNHDA and SQIVND (reference sequence). V usage is TRBV19 and J usage is TRBJ2-4, with 10 bases identical to TRBD1. The source was peripheral blood mononuclear cells (PBMCs), collected before the fourth cycle of nivolumab. The sequence derives from a human donor with classical Hodgkin lymphoma. DNA of the CDR3: TGTGCCAGTACCGAGTTTCCGGGACAGGGGACGCGATCCATCTTC. Translating it yields CASTEFPGQGTRSIF.